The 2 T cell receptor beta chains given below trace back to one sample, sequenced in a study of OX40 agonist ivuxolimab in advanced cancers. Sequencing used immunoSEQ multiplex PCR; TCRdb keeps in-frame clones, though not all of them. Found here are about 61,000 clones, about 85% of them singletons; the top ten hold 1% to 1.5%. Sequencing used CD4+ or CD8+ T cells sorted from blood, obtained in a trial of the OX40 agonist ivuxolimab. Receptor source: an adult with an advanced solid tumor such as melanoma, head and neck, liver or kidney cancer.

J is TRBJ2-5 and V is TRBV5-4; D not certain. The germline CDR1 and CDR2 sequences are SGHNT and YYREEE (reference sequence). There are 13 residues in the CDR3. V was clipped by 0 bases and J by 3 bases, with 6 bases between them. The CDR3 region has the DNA TGTGCCAGCAGCTTGGGGGCTAAAGAGACCCAGTACTTC. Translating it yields CASSLGAKETQYF.

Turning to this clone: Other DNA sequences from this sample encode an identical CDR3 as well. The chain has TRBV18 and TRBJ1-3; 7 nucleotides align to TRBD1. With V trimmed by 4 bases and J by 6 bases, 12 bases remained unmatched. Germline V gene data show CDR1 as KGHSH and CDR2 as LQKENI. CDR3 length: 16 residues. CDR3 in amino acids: CASSRRQGALENTIYF. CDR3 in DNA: TGTGCCAGCTCACGACGACAGGGAGCCCTTGAAAACACCATATATTTT.